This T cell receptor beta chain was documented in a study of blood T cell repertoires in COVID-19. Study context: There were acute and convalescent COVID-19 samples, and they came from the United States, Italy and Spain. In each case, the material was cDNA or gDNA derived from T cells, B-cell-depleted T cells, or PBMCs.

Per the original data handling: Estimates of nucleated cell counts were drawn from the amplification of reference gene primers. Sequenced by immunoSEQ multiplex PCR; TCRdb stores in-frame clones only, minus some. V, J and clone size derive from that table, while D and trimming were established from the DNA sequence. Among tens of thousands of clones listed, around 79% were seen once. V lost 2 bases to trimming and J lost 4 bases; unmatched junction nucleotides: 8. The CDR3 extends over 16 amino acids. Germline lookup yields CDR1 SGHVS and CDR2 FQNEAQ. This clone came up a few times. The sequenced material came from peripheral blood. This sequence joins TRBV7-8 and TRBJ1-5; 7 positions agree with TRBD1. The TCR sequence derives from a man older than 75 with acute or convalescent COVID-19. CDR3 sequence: CASSLNYRGGNQPQHF. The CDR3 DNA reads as TGTGCCAGCAGCTTAAACTACAGGGGCGGTAATCAGCCCCAGCATTTT.